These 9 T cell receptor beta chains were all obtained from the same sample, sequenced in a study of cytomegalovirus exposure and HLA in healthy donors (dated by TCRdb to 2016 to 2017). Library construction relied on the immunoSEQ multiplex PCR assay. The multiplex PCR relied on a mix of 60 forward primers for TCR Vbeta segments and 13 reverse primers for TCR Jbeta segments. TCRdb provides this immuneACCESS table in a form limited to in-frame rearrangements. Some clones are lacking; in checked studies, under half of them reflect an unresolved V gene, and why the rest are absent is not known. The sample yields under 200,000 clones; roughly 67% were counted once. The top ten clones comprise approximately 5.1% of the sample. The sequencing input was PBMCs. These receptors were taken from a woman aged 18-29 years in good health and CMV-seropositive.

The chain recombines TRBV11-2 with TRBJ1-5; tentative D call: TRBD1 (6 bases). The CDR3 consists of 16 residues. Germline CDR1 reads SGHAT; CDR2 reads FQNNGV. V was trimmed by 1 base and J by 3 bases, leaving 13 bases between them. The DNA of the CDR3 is TGTGCCAGCAGCTTAGGGGGAGGGGGTCCCAATCAGCCCCAGCATTTT. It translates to CASSLGGGGPNQPQHF.

CDR3: CASHEKGLKYTGELFF. The CDR3 DNA is TGTGCCAGCCACGAGAAGGGGCTTAAGTACACCGGGGAGCTGTTTTTT. This rearrangement joins TRBV7-8 to TRBJ2-2, with a possible D match to TRBD1 (5 bases). Trimming shortened V by 8 bases and J by 3 bases, and 19 bases separated the two germline ends. This CDR3 comprises 16 residues. CDR1 is SGHVS and CDR2 is FQNEAQ in the germline V gene.

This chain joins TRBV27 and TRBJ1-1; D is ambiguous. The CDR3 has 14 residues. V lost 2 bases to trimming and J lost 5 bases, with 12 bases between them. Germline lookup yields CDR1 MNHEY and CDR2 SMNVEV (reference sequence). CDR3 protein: CASSLIFRGTEAFF. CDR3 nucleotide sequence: TGTGCCAGCAGTTTAATATTCCGGGGAACTGAAGCTTTCTTT.

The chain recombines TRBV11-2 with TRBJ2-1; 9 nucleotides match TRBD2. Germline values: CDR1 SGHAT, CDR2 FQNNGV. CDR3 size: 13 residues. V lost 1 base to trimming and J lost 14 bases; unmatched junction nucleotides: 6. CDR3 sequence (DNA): TGTGCCAGCAGCTTAGTCGTTAGCGGGGGTGAGTTCTTC. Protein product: CASSLVVSGGEFF.

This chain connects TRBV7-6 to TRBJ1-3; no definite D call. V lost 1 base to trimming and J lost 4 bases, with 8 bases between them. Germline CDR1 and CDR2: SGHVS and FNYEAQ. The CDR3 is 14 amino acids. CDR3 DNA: TGTGCCAGCAGCTTAGGAGAGTCCGGAAACACCATATATTTT. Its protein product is CASSLGESGNTIYF. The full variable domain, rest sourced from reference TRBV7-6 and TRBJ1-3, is GAGVSQSPRYKVTKRGQDVALRCDPISGHVSLYWYRQALGQGPEFLTYFNYEAQQDKSGLPNDRFSAERPEGSISTLTIQRTEQRDSAMYRCASSLGESGNTIYFGEGSWLTVV.

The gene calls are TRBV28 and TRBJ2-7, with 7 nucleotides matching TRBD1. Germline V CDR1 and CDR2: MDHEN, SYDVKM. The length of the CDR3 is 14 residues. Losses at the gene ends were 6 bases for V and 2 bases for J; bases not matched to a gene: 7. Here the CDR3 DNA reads TGTGCCAGCAGAGCAGACAGGGACCCCTACGAGCAGTACTTC. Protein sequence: CASRADRDPYEQYF. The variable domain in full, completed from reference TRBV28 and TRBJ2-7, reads DVKVTQSSRYLVKRTGEKVFLECVQDMDHENMFWYRQDPGLGLRLIYFSYDVKMKEKGDIPEGYSVSREKKERFSLILESASTNQTSMYLCASRADRDPYEQYFGPGTRLTVT.

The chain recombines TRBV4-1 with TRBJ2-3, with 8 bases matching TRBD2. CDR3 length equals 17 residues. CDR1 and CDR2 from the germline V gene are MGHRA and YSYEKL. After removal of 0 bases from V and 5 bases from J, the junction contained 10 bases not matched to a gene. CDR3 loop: CASSQDRGAGARDTQYF. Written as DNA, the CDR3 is TGCGCCAGCAGCCAAGATCGTGGAGCGGGGGCGAGAGATACGCAGTATTTT.

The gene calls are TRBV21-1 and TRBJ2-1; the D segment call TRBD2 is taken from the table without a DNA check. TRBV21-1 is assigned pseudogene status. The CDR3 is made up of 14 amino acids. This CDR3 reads CASSSSGGGNEQFF. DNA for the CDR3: TGTGCCAGCAGCTCCAGTGGCGGGGGGAATGAGCAGTTCTTC.

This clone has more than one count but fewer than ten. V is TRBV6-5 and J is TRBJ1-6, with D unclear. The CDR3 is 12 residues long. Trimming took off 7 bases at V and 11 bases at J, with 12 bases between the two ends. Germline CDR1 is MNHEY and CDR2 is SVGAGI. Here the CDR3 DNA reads TGTGCCAGCATGATGGGCTCGCCACCCCTCCACTTT. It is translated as CASMMGSPPLHF.